The clone carrying this TCR beta chain was recorded once. No antigen is known for it. Primers: 60 Vbeta forward and 13 Jbeta reverse. Sequenced by immunoSEQ multiplex PCR; TCRdb stores in-frame clones only, minus some. The profile shows tens of thousands of clones, almost 75% of them singletons. Trimming at V came to 3 bases and at J to 6 bases, leaving 2 bases not matched to a gene. CDR3 length: 13 residues. The germline gives CDR1 SGHAT, CDR2 FQNNGV. The sample belongs to a study of cytomegalovirus exposure and HLA in healthy donors. Study findings and constraints: CMV serostatus was the only immune exposure information that was available. Some TCR beta chains (164 of them) were listed as cytomegalovirus-associated. Per a prior analysis, the majority of TCR beta V segments were productive roughly 87% or roughly 30% of the time.

The genes are TRBV11-2 and TRBJ2-5; TRBD1 aligns across 9 bases. This sequence was found in a man aged 50 to 59 in good health and CMV-seronegative. Input material: PBMCs. As DNA, the CDR3 is TGTGCCAGCAGCTTCGGACAGGGGCAGACCCAGTACTTC. Its translation is CASSFGQGQTQYF.